This TCR beta chain appears in the sequencing data of a study of blood T cell repertoires in COVID-19. Trimming removed 5 bases from V and 9 bases from J; junction bases left unmatched: 11. Germline V gene data show CDR1 as PRHDT and CDR2 as FYEKMQ (reference sequence). The CDR3 extends over 16 amino acids. Measured with immunoSEQ multiplex PCR; TCRdb has only the in-frame clones, and not every one. The table lists 150,000 to 200,000 clones, about three quarters of them singletons. V and J are TRBV13 and TRBJ1-6; 9 bases agree with TRBD1. The source material was peripheral blood. The receptor was derived from a man aged 55 to 69 with acute or convalescent COVID-19. The CDR3 DNA reads as TGTGCCAGCAGCCTCCGGGACAGGGTGGGGACTTCACCCCTCCACTTT. Translation: CASSLRDRVGTSPLHF.